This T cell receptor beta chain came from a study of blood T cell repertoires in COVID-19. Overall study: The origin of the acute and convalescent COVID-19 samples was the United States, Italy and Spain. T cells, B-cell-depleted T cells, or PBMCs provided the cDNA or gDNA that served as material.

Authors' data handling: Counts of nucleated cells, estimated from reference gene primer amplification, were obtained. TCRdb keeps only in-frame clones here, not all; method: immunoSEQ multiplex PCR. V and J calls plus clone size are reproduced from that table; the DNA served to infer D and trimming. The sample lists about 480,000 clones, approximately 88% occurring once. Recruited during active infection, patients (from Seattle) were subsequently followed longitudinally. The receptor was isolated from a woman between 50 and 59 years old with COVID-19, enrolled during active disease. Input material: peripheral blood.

CDR3 sequence: CASRRDSNNYEQYF. The CDR3 DNA reads TGTGCCAGTAGACGGGACAGCAATAACTACGAGCAGTACTTC. The rearrangement links TRBV19 to TRBJ2-7; TRBD1 aligns across 7 bases. CDR3 length equals 14 residues. The germline CDR1 and CDR2 sequences are LNHDA and SQIVND (reference sequence). The V and J ends lost 6 bases and 3 bases, in that order; junction bases with no gene match: 8. The variable domain in full, completed from reference TRBV19 and TRBJ2-7, reads DGGITQSPKYLFRKEGQNVTLSCEQNLNHDAMYWYRQDPGQGLRLIYYSQIVNDFQKGDIAEGYSVSREKKESFPLTVTSAQKNPTAFYLCASRRDSNNYEQYFGPGTRLTVT.